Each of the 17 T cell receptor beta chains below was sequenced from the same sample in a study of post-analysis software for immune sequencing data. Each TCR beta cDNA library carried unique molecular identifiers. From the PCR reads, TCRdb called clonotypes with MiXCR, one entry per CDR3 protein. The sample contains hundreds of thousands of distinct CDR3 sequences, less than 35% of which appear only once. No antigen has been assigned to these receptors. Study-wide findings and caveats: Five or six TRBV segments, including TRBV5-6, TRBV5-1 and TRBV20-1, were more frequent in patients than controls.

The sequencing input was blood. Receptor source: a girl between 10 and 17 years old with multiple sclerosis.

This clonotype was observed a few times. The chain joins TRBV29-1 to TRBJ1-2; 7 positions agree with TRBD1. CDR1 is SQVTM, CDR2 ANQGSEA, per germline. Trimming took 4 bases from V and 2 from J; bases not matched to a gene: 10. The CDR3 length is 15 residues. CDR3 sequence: CSVGSTGRSNYGYTF. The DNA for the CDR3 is TGCAGCGTTGGGTCGACAGGGCGCTCAAACTATGGCTACACCTTC.

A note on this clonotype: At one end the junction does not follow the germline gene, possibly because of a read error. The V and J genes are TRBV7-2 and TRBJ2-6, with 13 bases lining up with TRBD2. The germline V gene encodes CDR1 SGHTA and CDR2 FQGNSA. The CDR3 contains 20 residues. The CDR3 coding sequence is TGTGCCAGCAGCCCACGGGGTACTAGCGGGAGGGGGTCAGGGGCCAGCGTCCTGACTTTC. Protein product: CASSPRGTSGRGSGASVLTF.

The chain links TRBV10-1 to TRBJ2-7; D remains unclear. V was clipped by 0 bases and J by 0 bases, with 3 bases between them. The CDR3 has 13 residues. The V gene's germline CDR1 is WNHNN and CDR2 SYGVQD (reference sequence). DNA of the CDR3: TGCGCCAGCAGTGAGTCCAGCTCCTACGAGCAGTACTTC. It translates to CASSESSSYEQYF.

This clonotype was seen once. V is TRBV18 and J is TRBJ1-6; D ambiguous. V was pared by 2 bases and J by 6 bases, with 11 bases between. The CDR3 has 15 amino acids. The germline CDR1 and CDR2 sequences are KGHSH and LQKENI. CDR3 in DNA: TGTGCCAGCTCACCAATTGCGGAGAGTAATTCACCCCTCCACTTT. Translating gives CASSPIAESNSPLHF.

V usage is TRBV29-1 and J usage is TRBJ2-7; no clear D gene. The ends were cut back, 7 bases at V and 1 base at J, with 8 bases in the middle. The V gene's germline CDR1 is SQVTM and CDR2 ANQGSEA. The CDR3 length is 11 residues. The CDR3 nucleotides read TGCAGCGCAGGACCATCCTACGAGCAGTACTTC. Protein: CSAGPSYEQYF.

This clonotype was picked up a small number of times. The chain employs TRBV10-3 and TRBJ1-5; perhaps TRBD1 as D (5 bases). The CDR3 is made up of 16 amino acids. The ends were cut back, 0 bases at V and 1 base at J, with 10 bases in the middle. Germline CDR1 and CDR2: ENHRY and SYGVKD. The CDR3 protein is CAISESGGKSNQPQHF. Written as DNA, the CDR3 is TGTGCCATCAGTGAGTCCGGGGGGAAAAGCAATCAGCCCCAGCATTTT.

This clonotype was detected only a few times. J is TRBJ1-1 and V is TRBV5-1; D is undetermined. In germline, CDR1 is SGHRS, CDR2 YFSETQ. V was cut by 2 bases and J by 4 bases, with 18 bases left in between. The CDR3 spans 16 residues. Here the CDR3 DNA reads TGCGCCAGCAGCTTAATCGTGGCTCCCACTAGCACTGAAGCTTTCTTT. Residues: CASSLIVAPTSTEAFF.

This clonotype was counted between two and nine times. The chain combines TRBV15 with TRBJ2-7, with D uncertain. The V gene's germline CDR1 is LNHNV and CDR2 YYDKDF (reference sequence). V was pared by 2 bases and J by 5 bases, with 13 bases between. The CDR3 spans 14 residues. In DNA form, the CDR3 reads TGTGCCACCAGCAGACGGTCCCAGAGAGACGAGCAGTACTTC. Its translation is CATSRRSQRDEQYF. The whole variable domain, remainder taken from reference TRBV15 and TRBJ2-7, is DAMVIQNPRYQVTQFGKPVTLSCSQTLNHNVMYWYQQKSSQAPKLLFHYYDKDFNNEADTPDNFQSRRPNTSFCFLDIRSPGLGDTAMYLCATSRRSQRDEQYFGPGTRLTVT.

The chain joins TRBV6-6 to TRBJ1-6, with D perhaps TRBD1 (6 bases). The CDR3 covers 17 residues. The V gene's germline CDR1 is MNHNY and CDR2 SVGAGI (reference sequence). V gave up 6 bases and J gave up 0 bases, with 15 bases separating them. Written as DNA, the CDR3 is TGTGCCAGCAGAACAGGGCAGACAAGCTCCTATAATTCACCCCTCCACTTT. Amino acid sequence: CASRTGQTSSYNSPLHF.

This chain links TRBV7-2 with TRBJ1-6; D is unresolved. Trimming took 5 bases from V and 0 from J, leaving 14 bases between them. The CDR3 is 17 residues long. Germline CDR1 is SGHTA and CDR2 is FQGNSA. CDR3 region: CASSGNKGGSYNSPLHF. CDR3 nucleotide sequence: TGTGCCAGCAGCGGAAATAAGGGAGGCTCCTATAATTCACCCCTCCACTTT.

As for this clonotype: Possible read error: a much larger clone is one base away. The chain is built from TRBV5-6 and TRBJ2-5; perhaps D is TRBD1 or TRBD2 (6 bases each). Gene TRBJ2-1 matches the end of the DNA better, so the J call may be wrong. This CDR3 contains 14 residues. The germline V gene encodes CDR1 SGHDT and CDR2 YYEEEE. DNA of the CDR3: TGTGCCAGCAGAAACGATGCGGGACACCAGACCCAGTTCTTC. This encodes CASRNDAGHQTQFF.

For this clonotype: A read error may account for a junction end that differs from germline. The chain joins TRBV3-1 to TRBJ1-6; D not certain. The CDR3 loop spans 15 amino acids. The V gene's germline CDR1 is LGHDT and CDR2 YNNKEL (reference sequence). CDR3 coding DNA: TGTGCCAGCAGCACAAATAGAGTTGGTGGTTCACCCCCCCACTTT. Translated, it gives CASSTNRVGGSPPHF.

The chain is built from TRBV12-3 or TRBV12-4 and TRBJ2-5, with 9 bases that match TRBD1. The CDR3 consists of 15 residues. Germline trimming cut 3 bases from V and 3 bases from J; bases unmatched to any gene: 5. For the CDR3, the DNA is TGTGCCAGCAGTTTTGGGGACAGGGCCGAAGAGACCCAGTACTTC. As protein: CASSFGDRAEETQYF.

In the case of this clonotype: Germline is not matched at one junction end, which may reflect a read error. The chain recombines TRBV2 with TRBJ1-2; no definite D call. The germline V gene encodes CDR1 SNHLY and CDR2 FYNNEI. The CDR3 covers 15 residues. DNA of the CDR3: TGTGCCAGCATGCCAGAACTTCATTTCCGCTATGGCCACACCTTC. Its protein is CASMPELHFRYGHTF.

This chain's CDR3 is CASRKTSGRSRWGETQYF. The CDR3 nucleotides read TGTGCCAGCAGAAAAACCAGCGGGAGGAGTCGGTGGGGTGAGACCCAGTACTTC. The chain joins TRBV2 to TRBJ2-5; 9 bases are a match to TRBD2. The V and J ends lost 6 bases and 5 bases, in that order; junction bases with no gene match: 19. The CDR3 is 18 amino acids. Germline lookup yields CDR1 SNHLY and CDR2 FYNNEI. The full variable domain, completed using reference TRBV2 and TRBJ2-5, is EPEVTQTPSHQVTQMGQEVILRCVPISNHLYFYWYRQILGQKVEFLVSFYNNEISEKSEIFDDQFSVERPDGSNFTLKIRSTKLEDSAMYFCASRKTSGRSRWGETQYFGPGTRLLVL.

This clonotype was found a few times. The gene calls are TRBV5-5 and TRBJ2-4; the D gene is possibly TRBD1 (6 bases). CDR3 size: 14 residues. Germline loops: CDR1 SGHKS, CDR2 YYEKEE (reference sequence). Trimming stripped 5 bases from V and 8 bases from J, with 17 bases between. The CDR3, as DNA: TGTGCCAGCAGTCACAGGGCCCCCAGGGACATTCAGTACTTC. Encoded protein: CASSHRAPRDIQYF.

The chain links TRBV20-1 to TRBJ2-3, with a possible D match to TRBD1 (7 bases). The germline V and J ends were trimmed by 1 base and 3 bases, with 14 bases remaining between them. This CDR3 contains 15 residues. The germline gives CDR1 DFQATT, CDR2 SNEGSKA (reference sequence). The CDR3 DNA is TGCAGTGCTAGAGGAGGGGCAGGGGGGACAGATACGCAGTATTTT. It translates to CSARGGAGGTDTQYF.